A selection of T cell receptor beta chains follows, all from one sample in a study of CD8 T cells in ankylosing spondylitis. TCRdb reanalysed the 5' RACE reads using MiXCR and keeps one entry per CDR3 protein. This table has 200,000 or so distinct CDR3 sequences, around 24% appearing once. The material sequenced was blood, either unsorted or a sorted T cell fraction (not recorded which). The receptors were sampled from a male donor with ankylosing spondylitis or in good health (not recorded which). Each CDR3 is given with its conserved first and last residue. The D gene is left open where the match is weak. Clone size is not always given. Where it is, it says once, few, many or a class for expanded clones.

TRBV12-3/TRBV12-4	-	TRBJ2-3	-	TGTGCCAGCAGTTACACGGCCTACACAGATACGCAGTATTTT	CASSYTAYTDTQYF
TRBV5-1	many	TRBJ2-7	TRBD1	TGCGCCAGCAGCCCGGGGACAGGGTCAGTGTACGAGCAGTACTTC	CASSPGTGSVYEQYF
TRBV11-2	once	TRBJ1-2	-	TGTGCCAGCAGCTTAGAGGAGGGTAGGAGCTATGGCTACACCTTC	CASSLEEGRSYGYTF
TRBV29-1	-	TRBJ2-3	-	TGCAGCGTTGACAGGGTAGGGACAGATACGCAGTATTTT	CSVDRVGTDTQYF
TRBV27	once	TRBJ2-2	-	TGTGCCAGCAGTTTAGCAGCAGGTCCCGGGGAGCTGTTTTTT	CASSLAAGPGELFF
TRBV10-3	many	TRBJ1-6	-	TGTGCCATCAGTGAGTCGGGTAATTCACCCCTCCACTTT	CAISESGNSPLHF
TRBV29-1	-	TRBJ2-1	TRBD2	TGCAGCGTTGGAACTAGCGGGAGTTCCTACAATGAGCAGTTCTTC	CSVGTSGSSYNEQFF
TRBV28	many	TRBJ2-5	-	TGTGCCAGCGCCACCCCAGGGATATCAGAGACCCAGTACTTC	CASATPGISETQYF
TRBV5-5	many	TRBJ2-3	TRBD1	TGTGCCAGCAGCTTAAACAGGGGGGGCACAGATACGCAGTATTTT	CASSLNRGGTDTQYF
TRBV29-1	-	TRBJ1-1	-	TGCAGCGTTGTCCCGGGAGGTTCGAACACTGAAGCTTTCTTT	CSVVPGGSNTEAFF
TRBV18	-	TRBJ1-1	-	TGTGCCAGCTCACCGGCGGTTGCTGGGGGCGCCTCCACTGAAGCTTTCTTT	CASSPAVAGGASTEAFF
TRBV5-8	many	TRBJ1-2	TRBD1	TGTGCCAGCAGCCCGGACAGGGGGGGTGGCTACACCTTC	CASSPDRGGGYTF
TRBV6-5	-	TRBJ2-2	TRBD2	TGTGCCAGCAGTTACCTAGCGGGAGGGACCGGGGAGCTGTTTTTT	CASSYLAGGTGELFF
TRBV6-1	few	TRBJ2-2	TRBD2	TGTGCCAGCACCGCATCAGATAGCGGGATCCGCACCGGGGAGCTGTTTTTT	CASTASDSGIRTGELFF
TRBV2	many	TRBJ2-2	-	TGTGCCAGCAGACAAACCGGTGGGAGAAACACCGGGGAGCTGTTTTTT	CASRQTGGRNTGELFF
TRBV6-2/TRBV6-3	many	TRBJ1-5	-	TGTGCCAGCAGTCCCTCGGGGGATCAGCCCCAGCATTTT	CASSPSGDQPQHF
TRBV6-5	many	TRBJ1-1	-	TGTGCCAGCAGTTACTCGGGGGCCGACACTGAAGCTTTCTTT	CASSYSGADTEAFF
TRBV5-5	few	TRBJ2-7	-	TGTGCCAGCAGCTCCTACATGGCCTCGCACGAGCAGTACTTC	CASSSYMASHEQYF
TRBV12-3/TRBV12-4	few	TRBJ2-7	-	TGTGCCAGCGGAACCCTTGGGGAGCAGTACTTC	CASGTLGEQYF
TRBV20-1	many	TRBJ2-7	-	TGCAGTGCTACCAGTACGGGACGGGGCATCTACGAGCAGTACTTC	CSATSTGRGIYEQYF
TRBV11-1	many	TRBJ2-7	TRBD2	TGTGCCAGCAGCTTATTAGCGGGAGGGCCCATTGAGCAGTACTTC	CASSLLAGGPIEQYF
TRBV9	-	TRBJ2-1	-	TGTGCCAGCAGCGTAGGACCAGGGTACAATGAGCAGTTCTTC	CASSVGPGYNEQFF
TRBV25-1	many	TRBJ1-2	TRBD1	TGTGCCAGCAGTAAACCGGGACAGGGTGGCTATGGCTACACCTTC	CASSKPGQGGYGYTF
TRBV20-1	-	TRBJ2-7	-	TGCAGTGCTAGAGATCATAGCGACGAGCAGTACTTC	CSARDHSDEQYF
TRBV20-1	-	TRBJ2-5	-	TGCAGTGCTCCGTATAGGCAGACCCAGTACTTC	CSAPYRQTQYF
TRBV6-5	-	TRBJ1-5	-	TGTGCCAGCAGTTGGACAATCGATCAGCCCCAGCATTTT	CASSWTIDQPQHF
TRBV3-1	many	TRBJ2-1	TRBD2	TGTGCCAGCAGCCAAGGGTTCAGCGGGATTTACAATGAGCAGTTCTTC	CASSQGFSGIYNEQFF
TRBV6-1	many	TRBJ2-3	-	TGTGCCAGCAGTCCACCGGGACGCAGGACAGATACGCAGTATTTT	CASSPPGRRTDTQYF
TRBV6-1	few	TRBJ2-3	-	TGTGCCAGCAGTGAAGGTTACGCGGTACAAGGGCAGTATTTT	CASSEGYAVQGQYF
TRBV6-2/TRBV6-3	many	TRBJ2-7	-	TGTGCCAGCAGTTACTTGGGTTCCGAGCAGTACTTC	CASSYLGSEQYF
TRBV6-1	once	TRBJ2-7	TRBD1	TGTGCCAGCAGTCGAGCACAGGGGAGCTCCTACGAGCAGTACTTC	CASSRAQGSSYEQYF
TRBV7-2	few	TRBJ2-7	-	TGTGCCAGCAGCCTCGGAGGGTGGTACGAGCAGTACTTC	CASSLGGWYEQYF
TRBV20-1	few	TRBJ1-5	-	TGCAGTGCTAGACAGGGGACGGATAGCAATCAGCCCCAGCATTTT	CSARQGTDSNQPQHF
TRBV12-3/TRBV12-4	-	TRBJ2-5	TRBD2	TGTGCCAGCAGCAGGGGACTAGCGGGCCTCCAAGAGACCCAGTACTTC	CASSRGLAGLQETQYF
TRBV29-1	few	TRBJ2-6	TRBD2	TGCAGCGTTGAAACTTACGGGCTAGCGGGAGGAACTGGGGCCAACGTCCTGACTTTC	CSVETYGLAGGTGANVLTF
TRBV3-1	many	TRBJ2-1	TRBD2	TGTGCCAGCAGTGGGACTAGCGAAAGCAATGAGCAGTTCTTC	CASSGTSESNEQFF
TRBV20-1	many	TRBJ2-5	-	TGCAGTGCGCGCGGGACAGCCCAAGAGACCCAGTACTTC	CSARGTAQETQYF
TRBV20-1	many	TRBJ2-7	-	TGCAGTGCTAATAAGCCGTTATCCTACGAGCAGTACTTC	CSANKPLSYEQYF
TRBV20-1	-	TRBJ2-7	-	TGCAGTGCTAGAGAAGGGTCCTACGAGCAGTACTTC	CSAREGSYEQYF
TRBV7-2	-	TRBJ2-5	TRBD1	TGTGCCAGCAGCTTGGACAGGGGGCTCGCAGAGACCCAGTACTTC	CASSLDRGLAETQYF
TRBV18	many	TRBJ2-3	-	TGTGCCAGCTCACCACCCCAGCTGTTTACGCAGTATTTT	CASSPPQLFTQYF
TRBV10-3	-	TRBJ1-1	TRBD1	TGTGCCATCAGCTGGGACAGGGGAGGAGGTGAAGCTTTCTTT	CAISWDRGGGEAFF
TRBV6-5	few	TRBJ2-1	-	TGTGCCAGCAGTTACCTGTTCGGCAATGAGCAGTTCTTC	CASSYLFGNEQFF
TRBV10-3	few	TRBJ2-7	-	TGTGCCATCAGGTCGCCGGGTAGCGAGCAGTACTTC	CAIRSPGSEQYF
TRBV12-3/TRBV12-4	many	TRBJ2-1	TRBD2	TGTGCCAGCAGAGGACTAGCGGGAGACGGTGAGCAGTTCTTC	CASRGLAGDGEQFF
TRBV12-3/TRBV12-4	few	TRBJ1-1	TRBD1	TGTGCCAGCAGTAGGGGACAGTTCACTGAAGCTTTCTTT	CASSRGQFTEAFF
TRBV10-3	-	TRBJ2-4	-	TGTGCCATCAGTGAAGGTAGCCAAACCATTCAGTACTTC	CAISEGSQTIQYF
TRBV4-2	many	TRBJ2-2	-	TGTGCCAGCAGCCAAGGGGGGAGAGGAAACACCGGGGAGCTGTTTTTT	CASSQGGRGNTGELFF
TRBV7-3	-	TRBJ2-1	TRBD2	TGTGCCAGCAGCTTAAATTTACTAGCGGGAGGGAACAATGAGCAGTTCTTC	CASSLNLLAGGNNEQFF
TRBV4-3	many	TRBJ2-6	-	TGCGCCAGCAGCCCCTCTTCGGGGACGCTCTCTGGGGCCAACGTCCTGACTTTC	CASSPSSGTLSGANVLTF
TRBV20-1	-	TRBJ2-5	-	TGCAGTGCTGCCCAAGGCGGGGAGACCCAGTACTTC	CSAAQGGETQYF
TRBV29-1	-	TRBJ2-1	TRBD1	TGCAGCGCGGGACAGCGCTCCTACAATGAGCAGTTCTTC	CSAGQRSYNEQFF
TRBV6-5	many	TRBJ2-6	-	TGTGCCAGCAGTTCCCTTATCGACACGTTTAACTCTGGGGCCAACGTCCTGACTTTC	CASSSLIDTFNSGANVLTF
TRBV10-3	many	TRBJ2-3	-	TGTGCCATCAGTAGTCGGACAGGAGGGTCCGCAGATACGCAGTATTTT	CAISSRTGGSADTQYF
TRBV7-2	many	TRBJ2-1	-	TGTGCCAGCAGCTTAGCAGACCGCTCCTACAATGAGCAGTTCTTC	CASSLADRSYNEQFF
TRBV6-5	-	TRBJ2-1	TRBD2	TGTGCCAGCAGTTACGACATGACTAGCGGGAGTGGCAATGAGCAGTTCTTC	CASSYDMTSGSGNEQFF
TRBV29-1	-	TRBJ2-1	-	TGCAGCGTGAGGGGTATGGGACTGAATGAGCAGTTCTTC	CSVRGMGLNEQFF
TRBV20-1	-	TRBJ2-1	TRBD2	TGCAGTGCTACGGGACTAGCGGGAGCGCGCGAGCAGTTCTTC	CSATGLAGAREQFF
TRBV5-1	many	TRBJ2-3	-	TGCGCCAGCAGCTTGGAAGGGCGCCTTAGCACAGATACGCAGTATTTT	CASSLEGRLSTDTQYF
TRBV29-1	-	TRBJ2-5	TRBD1	TGCAGCGCCAGGACAGGGTTCCAAGAGACCCAGTACTTC	CSARTGFQETQYF